This T cell receptor (beta chain) was found in a study of shared clonotypes between healthy human individuals. General study results and limits: Naive subsets generally had larger estimated richness than memory subsets.

As to this clone: Its antigen is not identified.

Assay used: immunoSEQ multiplex PCR; TCRdb lists only in-frame clones, some missing. The sample holds 200,000 to 250,000 clones, 60% to 80% seen once. V shed 3 bases and J shed 2 bases, with 9 bases lying between them. The CDR3 extends over 14 amino acids. Germline assignment: CDR1 SGDLS and CDR2 YYNGEE. This rearrangement joins TRBV9 to TRBJ2-1; D is ambiguous. The source of this sequence is a man younger than 40 in good health. The source material was memory CD4+ T cells sorted from blood. Subset indicated: CD45RA-negative fraction. DNA of the CDR3: TGTGCCAGCAGCGGACCTAATACCTACAATGAGCAGTTCTTC. This gives the protein CASSGPNTYNEQFF.